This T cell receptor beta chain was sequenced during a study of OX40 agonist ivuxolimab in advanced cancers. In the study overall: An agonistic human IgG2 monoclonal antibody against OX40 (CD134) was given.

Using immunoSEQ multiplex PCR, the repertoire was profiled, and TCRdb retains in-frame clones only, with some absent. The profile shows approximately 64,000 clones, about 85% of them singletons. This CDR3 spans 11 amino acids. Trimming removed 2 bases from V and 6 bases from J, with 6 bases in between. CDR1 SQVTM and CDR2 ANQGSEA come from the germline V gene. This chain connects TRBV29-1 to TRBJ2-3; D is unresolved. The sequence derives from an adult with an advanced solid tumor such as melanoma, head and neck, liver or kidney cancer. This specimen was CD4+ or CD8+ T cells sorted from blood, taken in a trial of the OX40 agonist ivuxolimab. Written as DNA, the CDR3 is TGCAGCGTTGAAAAACGGGATACGCAGTATTTT. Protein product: CSVEKRDTQYF.